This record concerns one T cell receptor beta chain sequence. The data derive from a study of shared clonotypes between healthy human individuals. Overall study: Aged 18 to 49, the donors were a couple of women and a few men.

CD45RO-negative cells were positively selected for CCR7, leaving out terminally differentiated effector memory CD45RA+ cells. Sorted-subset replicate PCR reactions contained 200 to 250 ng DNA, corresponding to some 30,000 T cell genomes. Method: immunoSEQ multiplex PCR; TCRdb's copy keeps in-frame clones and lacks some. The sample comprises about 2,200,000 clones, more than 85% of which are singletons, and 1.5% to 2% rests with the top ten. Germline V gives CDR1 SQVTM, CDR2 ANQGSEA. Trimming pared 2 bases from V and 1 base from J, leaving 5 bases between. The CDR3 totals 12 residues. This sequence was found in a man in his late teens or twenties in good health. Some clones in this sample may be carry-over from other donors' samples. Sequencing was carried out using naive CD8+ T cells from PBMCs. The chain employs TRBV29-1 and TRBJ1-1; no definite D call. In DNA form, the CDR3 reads TGCAGCGTTGAATGGTCGAACACTGAAGCTTTCTTT. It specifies CSVEWSNTEAFF.